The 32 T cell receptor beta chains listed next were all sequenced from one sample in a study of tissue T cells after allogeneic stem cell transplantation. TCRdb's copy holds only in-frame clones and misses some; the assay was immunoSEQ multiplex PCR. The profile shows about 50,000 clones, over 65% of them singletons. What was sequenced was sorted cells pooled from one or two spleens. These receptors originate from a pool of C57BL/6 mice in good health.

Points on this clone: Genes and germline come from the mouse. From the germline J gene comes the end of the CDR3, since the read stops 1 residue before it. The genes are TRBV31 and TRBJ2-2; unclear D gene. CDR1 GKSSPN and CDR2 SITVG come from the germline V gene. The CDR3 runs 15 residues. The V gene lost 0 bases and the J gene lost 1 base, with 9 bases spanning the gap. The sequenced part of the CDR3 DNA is TGTGCCTGGAGTCTACCGGGGAAAAACACCGGGCAGCTCTAC. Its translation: CAWSLPGKNTGQLY. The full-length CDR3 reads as CAWSLPGKNTGQLYF.

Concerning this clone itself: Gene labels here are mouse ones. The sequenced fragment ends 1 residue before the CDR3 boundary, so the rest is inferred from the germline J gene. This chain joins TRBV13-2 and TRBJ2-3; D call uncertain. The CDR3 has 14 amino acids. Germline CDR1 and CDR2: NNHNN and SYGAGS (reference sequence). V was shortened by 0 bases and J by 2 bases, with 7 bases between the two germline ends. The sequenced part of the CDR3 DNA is TGTGCCAGCGGTGATGAGTGGTTTGCAGAAACGCTGTAT. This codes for CASGDEWFAETLY. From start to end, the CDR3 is CASGDEWFAETLYF.

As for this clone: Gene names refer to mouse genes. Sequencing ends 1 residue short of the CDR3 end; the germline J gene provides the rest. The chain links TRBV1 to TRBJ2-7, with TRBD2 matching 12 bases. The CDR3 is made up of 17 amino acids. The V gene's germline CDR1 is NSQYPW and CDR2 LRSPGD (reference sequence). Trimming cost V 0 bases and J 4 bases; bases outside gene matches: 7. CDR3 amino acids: CTCSADGDWGALYEQYF. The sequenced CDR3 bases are TGCACCTGCAGTGCAGATGGGGACTGGGGGGCTCTTTATGAACAGTAC.

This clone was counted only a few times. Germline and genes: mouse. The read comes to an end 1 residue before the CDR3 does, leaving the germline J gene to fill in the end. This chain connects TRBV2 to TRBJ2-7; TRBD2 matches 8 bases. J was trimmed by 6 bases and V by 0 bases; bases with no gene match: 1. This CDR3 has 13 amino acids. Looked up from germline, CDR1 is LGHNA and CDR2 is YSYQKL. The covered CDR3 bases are TGTGCCAGCAGCCAAGATGGGGGGGTTGAACAGTAC. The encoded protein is CASSQDGGVEQY. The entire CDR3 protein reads CASSQDGGVEQYF.

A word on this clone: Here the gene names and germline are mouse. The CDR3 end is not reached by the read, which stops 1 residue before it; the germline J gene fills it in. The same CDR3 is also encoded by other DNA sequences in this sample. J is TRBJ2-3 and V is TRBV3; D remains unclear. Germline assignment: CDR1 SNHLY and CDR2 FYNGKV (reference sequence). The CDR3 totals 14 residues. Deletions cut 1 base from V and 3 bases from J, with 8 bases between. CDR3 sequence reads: CASSLVGRAETLYF. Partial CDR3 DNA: TGTGCCAGCAGCTTAGTAGGGAGGGCAGAAACGCTGTAT.

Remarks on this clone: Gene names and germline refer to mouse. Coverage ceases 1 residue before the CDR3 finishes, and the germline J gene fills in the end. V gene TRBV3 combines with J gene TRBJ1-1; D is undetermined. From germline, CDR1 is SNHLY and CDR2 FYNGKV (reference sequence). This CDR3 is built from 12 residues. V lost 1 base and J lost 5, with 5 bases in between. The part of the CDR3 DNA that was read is TGTGCCAGCAGCTTAGACAAGACAGAAGTCTTC. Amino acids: CASSLDKTEVF. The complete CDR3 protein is CASSLDKTEVFF.

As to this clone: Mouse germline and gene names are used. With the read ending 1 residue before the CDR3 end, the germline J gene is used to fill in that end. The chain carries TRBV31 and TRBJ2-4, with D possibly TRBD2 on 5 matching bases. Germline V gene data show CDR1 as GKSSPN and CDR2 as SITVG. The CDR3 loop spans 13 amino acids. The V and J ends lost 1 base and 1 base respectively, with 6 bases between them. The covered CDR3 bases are TGTGCCTGGAGTCCACTGGGTCAAAACACCTTGTAC. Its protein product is CAWSPLGQNTLY. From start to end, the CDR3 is CAWSPLGQNTLYF.

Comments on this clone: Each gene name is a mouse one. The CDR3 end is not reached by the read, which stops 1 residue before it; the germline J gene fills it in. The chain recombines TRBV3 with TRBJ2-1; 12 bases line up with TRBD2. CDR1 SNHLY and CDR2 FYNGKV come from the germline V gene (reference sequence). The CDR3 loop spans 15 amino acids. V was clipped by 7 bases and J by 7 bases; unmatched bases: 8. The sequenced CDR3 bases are TGTGCCAGCACCCCGACTGGGGGGGCGCTGGCTGAGCAGTTC. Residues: CASTPTGGALAEQF. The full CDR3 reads CASTPTGGALAEQFF.

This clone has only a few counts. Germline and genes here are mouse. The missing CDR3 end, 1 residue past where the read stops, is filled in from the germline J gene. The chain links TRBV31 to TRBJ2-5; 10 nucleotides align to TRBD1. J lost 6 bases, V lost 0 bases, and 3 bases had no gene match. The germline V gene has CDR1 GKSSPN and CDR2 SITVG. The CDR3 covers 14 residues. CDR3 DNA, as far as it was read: TGTGCCTGGAGTCTACAGGGACAGGGGGACACCCAGTAC. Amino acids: CAWSLQGQGDTQY. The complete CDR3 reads CAWSLQGQGDTQYF. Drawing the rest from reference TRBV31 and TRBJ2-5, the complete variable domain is AQTIHQWPVAEIKAVGSPLSLGCTIKGKSSPNLYWYWQATGGTLQQLFYSITVGQVESVVQLNLSASRPKDDQFILSTEKLLLSHSGFYLCAWSLQGQGDTQYFGPGTRLLVL.

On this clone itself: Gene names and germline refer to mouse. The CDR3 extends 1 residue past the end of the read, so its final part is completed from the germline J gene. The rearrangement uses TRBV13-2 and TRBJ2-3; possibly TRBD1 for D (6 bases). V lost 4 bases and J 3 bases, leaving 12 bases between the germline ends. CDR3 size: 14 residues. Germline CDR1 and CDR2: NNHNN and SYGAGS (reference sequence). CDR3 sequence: CASGTGTTAETLYF. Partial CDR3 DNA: TGTGCCAGCGGTACCGGGACAACCGCAGAAACGCTGTAT.

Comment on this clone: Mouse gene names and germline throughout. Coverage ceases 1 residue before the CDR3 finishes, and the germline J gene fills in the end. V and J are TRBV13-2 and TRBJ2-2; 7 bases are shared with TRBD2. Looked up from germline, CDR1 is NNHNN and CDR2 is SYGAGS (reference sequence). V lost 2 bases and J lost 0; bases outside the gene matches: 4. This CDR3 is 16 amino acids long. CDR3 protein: CASGEQTGSNTGQLYF. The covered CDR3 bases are TGTGCCAGCGGTGAGCAGACTGGGTCAAACACCGGGCAGCTCTAC.

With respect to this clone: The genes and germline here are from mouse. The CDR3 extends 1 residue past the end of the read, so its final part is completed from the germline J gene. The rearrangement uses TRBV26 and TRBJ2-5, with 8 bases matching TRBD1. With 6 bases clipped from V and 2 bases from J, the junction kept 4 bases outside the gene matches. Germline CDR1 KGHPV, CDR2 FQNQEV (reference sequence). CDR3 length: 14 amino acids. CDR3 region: CASRTGEVQDTQYF. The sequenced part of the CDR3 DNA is TGTGCCAGCAGGACAGGGGAGGTCCAAGACACCCAGTAC. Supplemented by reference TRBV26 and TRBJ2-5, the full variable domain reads NSKVIQTPRYLVKGQGQKAKMRCIPEKGHPVVFWYQQNKNNEFKFLINFQNQEVLQQIDMTEKRFSAECPSNSPCSLEIQSSEAGDSALYLCASRTGEVQDTQYFGPGTRLLVL.

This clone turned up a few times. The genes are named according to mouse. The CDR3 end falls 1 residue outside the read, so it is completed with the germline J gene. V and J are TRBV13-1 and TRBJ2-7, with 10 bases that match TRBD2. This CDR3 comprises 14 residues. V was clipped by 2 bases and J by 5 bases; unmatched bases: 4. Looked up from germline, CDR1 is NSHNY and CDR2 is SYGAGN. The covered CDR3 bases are TGTGCCAGCAGTGACTCTGGGGGGGCGAATGAACAGTAC. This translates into CASSDSGGANEQY. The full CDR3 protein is CASSDSGGANEQYF.

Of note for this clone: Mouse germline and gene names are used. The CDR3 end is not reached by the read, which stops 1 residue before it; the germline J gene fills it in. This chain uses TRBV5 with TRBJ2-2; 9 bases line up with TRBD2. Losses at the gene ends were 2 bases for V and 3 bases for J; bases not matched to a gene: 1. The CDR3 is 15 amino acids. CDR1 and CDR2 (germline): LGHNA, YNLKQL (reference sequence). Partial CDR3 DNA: TGTGCCAGCAGCCAATGGGACTGGGACACCGGGCAGCTCTAC. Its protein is CASSQWDWDTGQLY. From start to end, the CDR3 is CASSQWDWDTGQLYF.

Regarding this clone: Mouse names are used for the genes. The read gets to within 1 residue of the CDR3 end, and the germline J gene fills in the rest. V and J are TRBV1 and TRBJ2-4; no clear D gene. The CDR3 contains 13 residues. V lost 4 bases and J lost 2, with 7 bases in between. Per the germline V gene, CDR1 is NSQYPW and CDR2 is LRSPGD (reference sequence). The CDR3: CTCSETLQNTLYF. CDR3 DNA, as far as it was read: TGCACCTGCAGTGAGACACTTCAAAACACCTTGTAC.

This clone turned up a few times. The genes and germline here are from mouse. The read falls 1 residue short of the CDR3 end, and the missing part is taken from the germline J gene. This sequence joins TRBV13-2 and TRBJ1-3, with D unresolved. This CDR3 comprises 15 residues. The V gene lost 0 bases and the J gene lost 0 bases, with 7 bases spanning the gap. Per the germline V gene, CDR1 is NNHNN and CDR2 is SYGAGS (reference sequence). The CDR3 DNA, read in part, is TGTGCCAGCGGTGATGACAAAAATTCTGGAAATACGCTCTAT. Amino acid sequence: CASGDDKNSGNTLY. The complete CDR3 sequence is CASGDDKNSGNTLYF.

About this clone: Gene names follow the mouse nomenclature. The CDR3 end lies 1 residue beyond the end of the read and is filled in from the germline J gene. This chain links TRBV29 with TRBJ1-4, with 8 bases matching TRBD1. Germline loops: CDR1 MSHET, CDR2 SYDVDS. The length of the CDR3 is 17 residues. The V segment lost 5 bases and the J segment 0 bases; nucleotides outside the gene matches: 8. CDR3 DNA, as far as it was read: TGTGCTAGCAGTCCCTGGGACAGGAGAATTTCCAACGAAAGATTATTT. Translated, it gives CASSPWDRRISNERLF. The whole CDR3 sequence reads CASSPWDRRISNERLFF. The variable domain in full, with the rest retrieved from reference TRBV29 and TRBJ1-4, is DMKVTQMPRYLIKRMGENVLLECGQDMSHETMYWYRQDPGLGLQLIYISYDVDSNSEGDIPKGYRVSRKKREHFSLILDSAKTNQTSVYFCASSPWDRRISNERLFFGHGTKLSVL.

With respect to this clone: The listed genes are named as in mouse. CDR3 bases read: TGTGCCAGCAGTGCCCGGCCTAGTCAAAACACCTTGTAC. This translates into CASSARPSQNTLY. From start to end, the CDR3 is CASSARPSQNTLYF. The V and J genes are TRBV13-3 and TRBJ2-4; no firm D call. Read data end 1 residue before the CDR3 end; the end is taken from the germline J gene. Looked up from germline, CDR1 is NNHDY and CDR2 is SYVADS. V gave up 3 bases and J gave up 0 bases, with 8 bases separating them. The CDR3 totals 14 residues.

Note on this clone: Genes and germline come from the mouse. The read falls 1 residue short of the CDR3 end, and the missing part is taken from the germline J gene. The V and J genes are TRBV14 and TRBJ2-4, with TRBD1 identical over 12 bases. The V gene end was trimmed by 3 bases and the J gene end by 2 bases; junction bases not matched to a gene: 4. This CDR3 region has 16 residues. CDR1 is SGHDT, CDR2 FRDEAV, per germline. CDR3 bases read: TGTGCCAGCAGTTGGGGGACAGGGGGCAATCAAAACACCTTGTAC. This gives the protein CASSWGTGGNQNTLY. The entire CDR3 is CASSWGTGGNQNTLYF.

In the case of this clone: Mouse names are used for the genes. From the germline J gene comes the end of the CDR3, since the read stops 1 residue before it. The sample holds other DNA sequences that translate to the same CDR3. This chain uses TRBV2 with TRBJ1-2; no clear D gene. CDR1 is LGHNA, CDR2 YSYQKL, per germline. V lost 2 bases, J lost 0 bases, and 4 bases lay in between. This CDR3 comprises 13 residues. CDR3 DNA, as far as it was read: TGTGCCAGCAGCCAAACAGCAAACTCCGACTACACC. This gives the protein CASSQTANSDYT. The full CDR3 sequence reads CASSQTANSDYTF.

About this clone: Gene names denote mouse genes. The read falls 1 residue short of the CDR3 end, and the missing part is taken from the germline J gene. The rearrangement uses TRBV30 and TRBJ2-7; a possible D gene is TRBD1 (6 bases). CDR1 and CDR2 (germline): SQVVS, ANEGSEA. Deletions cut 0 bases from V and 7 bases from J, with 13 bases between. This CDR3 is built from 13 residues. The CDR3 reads CSSRERRGGEQYF. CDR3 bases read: TGTAGTTCTAGAGAACGCAGGGGAGGGGAACAGTAC.

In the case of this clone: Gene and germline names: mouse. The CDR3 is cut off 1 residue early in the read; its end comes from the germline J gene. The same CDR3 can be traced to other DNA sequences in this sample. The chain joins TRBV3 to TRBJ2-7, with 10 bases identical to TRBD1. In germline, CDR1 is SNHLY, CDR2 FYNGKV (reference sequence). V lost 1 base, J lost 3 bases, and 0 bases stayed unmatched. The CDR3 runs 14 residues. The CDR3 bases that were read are TGTGCCAGCAGCTTAGGGACAGGGGGCTATGAACAGTAC. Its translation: CASSLGTGGYEQY. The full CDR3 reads CASSLGTGGYEQYF. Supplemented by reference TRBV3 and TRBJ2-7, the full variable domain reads GPKVLQIPSHQIIDMGQMVTLNCDPVSNHLYFYWYKQILGQQMEFLVNFYNGKVMEKSKLFKDQFSVERPDGSYFTLKIQPTALEDSAVYFCASSLGTGGYEQYFGPGTRLTVL.

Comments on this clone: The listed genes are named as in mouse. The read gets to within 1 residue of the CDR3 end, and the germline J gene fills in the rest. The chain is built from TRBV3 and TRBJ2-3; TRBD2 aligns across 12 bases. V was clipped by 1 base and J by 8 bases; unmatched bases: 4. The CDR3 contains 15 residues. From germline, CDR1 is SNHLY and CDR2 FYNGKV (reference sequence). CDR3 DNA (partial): TGTGCCAGCAGCTTAGGACTGGGGGGGCGCGGAACGCTGTAT. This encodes CASSLGLGGRGTLY. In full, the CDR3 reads CASSLGLGGRGTLYF.

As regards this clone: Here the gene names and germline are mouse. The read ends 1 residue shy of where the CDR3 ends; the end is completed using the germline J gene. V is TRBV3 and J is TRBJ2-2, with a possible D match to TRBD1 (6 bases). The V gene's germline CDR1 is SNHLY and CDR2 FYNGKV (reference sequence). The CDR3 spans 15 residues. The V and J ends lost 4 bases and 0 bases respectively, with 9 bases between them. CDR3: CASSSGTSNTGQLYF. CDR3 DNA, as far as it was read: TGTGCCAGCAGCTCCGGGACATCAAACACCGGGCAGCTCTAC. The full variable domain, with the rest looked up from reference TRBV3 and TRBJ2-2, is GPKVLQIPSHQIIDMGQMVTLNCDPVSNHLYFYWYKQILGQQMEFLVNFYNGKVMEKSKLFKDQFSVERPDGSYFTLKIQPTALEDSAVYFCASSSGTSNTGQLYFGEGSKLTVL.

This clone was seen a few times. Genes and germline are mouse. Partial CDR3 DNA: TGTGGTGCTAGGGCTGGGGGGGCGCGGGAACAGTAC. Translation: CGARAGGAREQY. In full, the CDR3 is CGARAGGAREQYF. The J gene is TRBJ2-7, the V gene TRBV20; TRBD2 matches 10 bases. The CDR3 goes on 1 residue after the read ends, and that part is filled in from the germline J gene. The germline gives CDR1 GFQATS, CDR2 STVNSAI. J was trimmed by 7 bases and V by 1 base; bases with no gene match: 4. The CDR3 length is 13 residues.

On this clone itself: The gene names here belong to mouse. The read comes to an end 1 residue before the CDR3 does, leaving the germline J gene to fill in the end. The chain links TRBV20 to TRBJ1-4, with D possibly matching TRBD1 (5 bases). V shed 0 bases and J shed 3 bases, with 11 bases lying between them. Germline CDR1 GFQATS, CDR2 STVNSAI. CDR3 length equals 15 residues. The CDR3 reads CGARDWGRANERLFF. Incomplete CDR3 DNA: TGTGGTGCTAGGGATTGGGGCAGGGCCAACGAAAGATTATTT.

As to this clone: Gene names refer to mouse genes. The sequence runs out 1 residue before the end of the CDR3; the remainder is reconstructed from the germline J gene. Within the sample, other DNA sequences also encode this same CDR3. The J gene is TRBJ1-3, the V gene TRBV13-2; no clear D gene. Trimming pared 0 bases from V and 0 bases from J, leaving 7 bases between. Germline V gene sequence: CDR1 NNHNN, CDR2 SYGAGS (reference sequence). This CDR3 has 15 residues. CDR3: CASGDAGSSGNTLYF. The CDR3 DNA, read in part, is TGTGCCAGCGGTGATGCAGGCAGTTCTGGAAATACGCTCTAT.

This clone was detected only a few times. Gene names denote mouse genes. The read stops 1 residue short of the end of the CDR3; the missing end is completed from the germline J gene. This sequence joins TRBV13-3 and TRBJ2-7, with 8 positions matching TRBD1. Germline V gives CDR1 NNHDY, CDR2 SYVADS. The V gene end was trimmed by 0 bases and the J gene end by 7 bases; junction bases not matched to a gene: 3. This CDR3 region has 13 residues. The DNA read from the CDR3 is TGTGCCAGCAGTGATGGGGACAGGTGGGAACAGTAC. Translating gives CASSDGDRWEQY. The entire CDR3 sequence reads CASSDGDRWEQYF.

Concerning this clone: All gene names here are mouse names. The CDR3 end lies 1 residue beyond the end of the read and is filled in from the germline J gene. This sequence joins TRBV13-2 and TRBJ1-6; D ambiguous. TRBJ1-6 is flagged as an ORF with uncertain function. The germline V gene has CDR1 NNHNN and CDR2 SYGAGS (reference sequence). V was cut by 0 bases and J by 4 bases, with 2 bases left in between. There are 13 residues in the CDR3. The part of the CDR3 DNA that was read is TGTGCCAGCGGTGATGCATATAATTCGCCCCTCTAC. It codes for CASGDAYNSPLY. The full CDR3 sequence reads CASGDAYNSPLYF.

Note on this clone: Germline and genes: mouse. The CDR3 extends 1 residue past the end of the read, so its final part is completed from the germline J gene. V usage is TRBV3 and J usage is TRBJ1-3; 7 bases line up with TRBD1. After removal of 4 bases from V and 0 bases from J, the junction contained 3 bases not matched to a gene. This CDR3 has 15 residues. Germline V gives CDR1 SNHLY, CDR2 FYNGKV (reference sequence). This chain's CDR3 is CASSWDRNSGNTLYF. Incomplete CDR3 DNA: TGTGCCAGCAGCTGGGACAGAAATTCTGGAAATACGCTCTAT.

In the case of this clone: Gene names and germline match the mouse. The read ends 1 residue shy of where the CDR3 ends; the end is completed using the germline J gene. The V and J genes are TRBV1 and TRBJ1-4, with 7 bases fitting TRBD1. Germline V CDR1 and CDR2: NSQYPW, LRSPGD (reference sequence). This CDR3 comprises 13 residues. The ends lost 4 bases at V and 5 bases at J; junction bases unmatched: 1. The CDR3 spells CTCSGGQNERLFF. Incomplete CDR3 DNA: TGCACCTGCAGTGGGGGACAGAACGAAAGATTATTT.

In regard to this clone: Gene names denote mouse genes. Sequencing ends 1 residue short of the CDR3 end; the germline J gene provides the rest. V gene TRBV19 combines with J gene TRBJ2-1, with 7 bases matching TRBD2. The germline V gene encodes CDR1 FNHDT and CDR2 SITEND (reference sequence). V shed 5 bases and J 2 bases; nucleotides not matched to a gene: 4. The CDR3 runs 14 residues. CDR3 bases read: TGTGCCAGCAGCCGGACTGGCGACTATGCTGAGCAGTTC. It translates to CASSRTGDYAEQF. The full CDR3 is CASSRTGDYAEQFF.